This passage covers 31 T cell receptor beta chains from one sample sequenced in a study of technical replicates of blood from a few donors. TCRdb keeps only in-frame clones here, not all; method: immunoSEQ multiplex PCR. The repertoire holds under 65,000 clones, with 80% to 95% as singletons. Source material: PBMCs. These receptors came from a human donor in good health. Some clones in this sample may be carry-over from other donors' samples.

The chain employs TRBV4-1 and TRBJ1-6, with TRBD1 as a possible D gene (6 bases). V lost 3 bases and J lost 8, with 14 bases in between. This CDR3 is 15 amino acids long. Germline loops: CDR1 MGHRA, CDR2 YSYEKL. Here the CDR3 DNA reads TGCGCCAGCAGCCATCTTACAGGGAATTATTCACCCCTCCACTTT. Amino acid sequence: CASSHLTGNYSPLHF.

The CDR3 spells CAWSPDRGSQPQHF. The CDR3 nucleotides read TGTGCCTGGAGTCCTGACAGGGGGAGTCAGCCCCAGCATTTT. V gene TRBV30 combines with J gene TRBJ1-5; TRBD1 agrees at 9 bases. V was pared by 2 bases and J by 6 bases, with 5 bases of the junction left unmatched. This CDR3 is 14 amino acids long. Germline values: CDR1 GTSNPN, CDR2 SVGIG (reference sequence).

This clone is large in the sample. The chain links TRBV7-2 to TRBJ2-3, with a possible D match to TRBD2 (6 bases). The germline V gene has CDR1 SGHTA and CDR2 FQGNSA. The CDR3 has 15 residues. The V end was cut by 2 bases, the J end by 3 bases, with 12 bases between. Written as DNA, the CDR3 is TGTGCCAGCAGCTTATGGGGCGGGATAACAGATACGCAGTATTTT. Protein sequence: CASSLWGGITDTQYF.

Only one count was recorded for this clone. This sequence joins TRBV4-1 and TRBJ2-3; TRBD1 agrees at 9 bases. The ends lost 4 bases at V and 0 bases at J; junction bases unmatched: 5. The CDR3 spans 16 residues. Germline assignment: CDR1 MGHRA and CDR2 YSYEKL. The CDR3: CASSLQGALSTDTQYF. The CDR3 bases are TGCGCCAGCAGCCTACAGGGGGCGCTTAGCACAGATACGCAGTATTTT.

The V call is TRBV28, the J call TRBJ1-5, with D possibly matching TRBD1 (6 bases). Trimming removed 6 bases from V and 5 bases from J, with 8 bases in between. The CDR3 consists of 12 residues. Germline V gives CDR1 MDHEN, CDR2 SYDVKM. This CDR3 reads CASRDSYQPQHF. CDR3 DNA: TGTGCCAGCAGGGACAGTTATCAGCCCCAGCATTTT.

V usage is TRBV7-2 and J usage is TRBJ2-1, with TRBD2 matching 13 bases. The junction had 5 bases not matched to a gene; V was cut back by 4 bases and J by 5 bases. The CDR3 has 16 amino acids. CDR1 is SGHTA and CDR2 is FQGNSA in the germline V gene. Here the CDR3 reads CASSSWGTSGNNEQFF. CDR3 nucleotides: TGTGCCAGCAGCTCCTGGGGGACTAGCGGGAACAATGAGCAGTTCTTC.

The V gene is TRBV5-1, the J gene TRBJ2-7; a possible D gene is TRBD1 (5 bases). V was clipped by 4 bases and J by 5 bases, with 19 bases between them. CDR1 and CDR2 (germline): SGHRS, YFSETQ. The CDR3 sequence is 15 residues long. The CDR3 DNA reads as TGCGCCAGCAGCACCGTCCTAGGGGAAGGGAACGAGCAGTACTTC. This codes for CASSTVLGEGNEQYF.

The V gene is TRBV7-6, the J gene TRBJ1-1; possible D gene TRBD1, 5 bases. This CDR3 has 14 residues. The germline V and J ends were trimmed by 2 bases and 3 bases, with 10 bases remaining between them. The V gene's germline CDR1 is SGHVS and CDR2 FNYEAQ. Here the CDR3 reads CASSLKGRDTEAFF. The CDR3, as DNA: TGTGCCAGCAGCTTAAAGGGGAGGGACACTGAAGCTTTCTTT.

J is TRBJ2-3 and V is TRBV9; possibly TRBD2 for D (6 bases). The CDR3 is made up of 15 amino acids. Trimming left V 3 bases short and J 5 bases short, with 16 bases between. Germline assignment: CDR1 SGDLS and CDR2 YYNGEE. CDR3 bases: TGTGCCAGCAGCGCGGGACTTCGCCTCGGAGATACGCAGTATTTT. The encoded protein is CASSAGLRLGDTQYF.

The chain links TRBV7-2 to TRBJ2-7; 9 bases map to TRBD2. The CDR3 sequence is 14 residues long. Germline V CDR1 and CDR2: SGHTA, FQGNSA. After removal of 4 bases from V and 2 bases from J, the junction contained 3 bases not matched to a gene. The CDR3, as DNA: TGTGCCAGCAGCTCTTGGACTAGCGCCTACGAGCAGTACTTC. Its translation is CASSSWTSAYEQYF.

The chain employs TRBV11-2 and TRBJ2-7; D unresolved. V was pared by 5 bases and J by 6 bases, with 17 bases between. Germline V lookup: CDR1 SGHAT, CDR2 FQNNGV. CDR3 length: 14 residues. As DNA, the CDR3 is TGTGCCAGCAGCCTAGGGTCCGCTACGGGCGAGCAGTACTTC. It encodes CASSLGSATGEQYF.

The genes are TRBV27 and TRBJ2-7; TRBD1 agrees at 10 bases. Losses at the gene ends were 2 bases for V and 4 bases for J; bases not matched to a gene: 2. Germline CDR1 and CDR2: MNHEY and SMNVEV (reference sequence). CDR3 length: 14 amino acids. The CDR3 region has the DNA TGTGCCAGCAGTTTACAGGGACAGGGGTACGAGCAGTACTTC. Its protein product is CASSLQGQGYEQYF.

The chain carries TRBV7-2 and TRBJ1-4; 9 positions agree with TRBD1. CDR1 SGHTA and CDR2 FQGNSA come from the germline V gene. The CDR3 has 15 residues. V was clipped by 5 bases and J by 5 bases; unmatched bases: 6. The CDR3 sequence is CASSRDGQGNEKLFF. The CDR3 coding sequence is TGTGCCAGCAGCAGAGACGGACAGGGGAATGAAAAACTGTTTTTT.

The chain combines TRBV7-9 with TRBJ2-3; D might be TRBD1 (6 bases). V was shortened by 10 bases and J by 1 base, with 18 bases between the two germline ends. Germline CDR1 reads SEHNR; CDR2 reads FQNEAQ (reference sequence). The CDR3 runs to 15 residues. The CDR3 bases are TGTGCCACTAAAACGGCCAGGGGAGGCACAGATACGCAGTATTTT. Translation: CATKTARGGTDTQYF.

The CDR3 coding sequence is TGCGCCAGCAGCCAAGATGGTCTAGGTGCCTATGGCTACACCTTC. It encodes CASSQDGLGAYGYTF. The V call is TRBV4-1, the J call TRBJ1-2; no definite D call. CDR1 and CDR2 from the germline V gene are MGHRA and YSYEKL. The ends were cut back, 0 bases at V and 4 bases at J, with 12 bases in the middle. CDR3 length: 15 amino acids.

The chain couples TRBV30 to TRBJ1-1; D perhaps matches TRBD1 (5 bases). The CDR3 has 13 residues. Germline loops: CDR1 GTSNPN, CDR2 SVGIG (reference sequence). Trimming cost V 3 bases and J 1 base, with 9 bases left between them. CDR3: CAWRKQANTEAFF. Here the CDR3 DNA reads TGTGCCTGGAGGAAACAGGCGAACACTGAAGCTTTCTTT.

This rearrangement joins TRBV19 to TRBJ2-5; TRBD2 aligns across 8 bases. There are 14 residues in the CDR3. Unmatched junction bases numbered 6, after V lost 7 bases and J lost 2 bases. Germline-derived CDR1 and CDR2 are LNHDA and SQIVND (reference sequence). The CDR3 region has the DNA TGTGCCAGTACGGGAGGGGCGGCACAAGAGACCCAGTACTTC. This gives the protein CASTGGAAQETQYF. Looking up the rest from reference TRBV19 and TRBJ2-5 gives the full variable domain: DGGITQSPKYLFRKEGQNVTLSCEQNLNHDAMYWYRQDPGQGLRLIYYSQIVNDFQKGDIAEGYSVSREKKESFPLTVTSAQKNPTAFYLCASTGGAAQETQYFGPGTRLLVL.

V gene TRBV9 combines with J gene TRBJ1-2; D is possibly TRBD1 (6 bases). V gave up 0 bases and J gave up 3 bases, with 15 bases separating them. The CDR3 sequence is 16 residues long. Germline V gene sequence: CDR1 SGDLS, CDR2 YYNGEE. The CDR3 bases are TGTGCCAGCAGCGTAGCTCGGGCAGGGGATTACTATGGCTACACCTTC. Its translation is CASSVARAGDYYGYTF. The full variable domain, in which reference TRBV9 and TRBJ1-2 provide the parts outside the CDR3, is DSGVTQTPKHLITATGQRVTLRCSPRSGDLSVYWYQQSLDQGLQFLIQYYNGEERAKGNILERFSAQQFPDLHSELNLSSLELGDSALYFCASSVARAGDYYGYTFGSGTRLTVV.

The rearrangement links TRBV30 to TRBJ2-7; 7 bases line up with TRBD2. The CDR3 length is 14 residues. The V segment lost 3 bases and the J segment 7 bases; nucleotides outside the gene matches: 12. The germline CDR1 and CDR2 sequences are GTSNPN and SVGIG (reference sequence). The CDR3 nucleotides are TGTGCCTGGAGACCAGCGGGCTCCGGGGGGGAGCAGTACTTC. This encodes CAWRPAGSGGEQYF. Together with reference TRBV30 and TRBJ2-7, the CDR3 gives the full variable domain: SQTIHQWPATLVQPVGSPLSLECTVEGTSNPNLYWYRQAAGRGLQLLFYSVGIGQISSEVPQNLSASRPQDRQFILSSKKLLLSDSGFYLCAWRPAGSGGEQYFGPGTRLTVT.

CDR3 residues: CASRQGQGNYNEQFF. CDR3 DNA: TGTGCCAGCAGACAGGGACAGGGGAACTACAATGAGCAGTTCTTC. J is TRBJ2-1 and V is TRBV5-4; 10 bases match TRBD1. This CDR3 spans 15 amino acids. Looked up from germline, CDR1 is SGHNT and CDR2 is YYREEE (reference sequence). The ends lost 5 bases at V and 3 bases at J; junction bases unmatched: 5.

On this clone: A read error may produce the germline difference seen at one junction end. The chain uses TRBV6-6 and TRBJ1-6; 10 positions match TRBD1. The CDR3 is 13 residues long. In germline, CDR1 is MNHNY, CDR2 SVGAGI (reference sequence). In DNA, the CDR3 is TGTGCCAGCAGCTCGACCGGGACAGGGGCGCCCTACTTT. Translation: CASSSTGTGAPYF.

The gene calls are TRBV6-5 and TRBJ2-1, with 11 bases fitting TRBD1. V gave up 6 bases and J gave up 7 bases; unmatched junction bases: 8. Germline CDR1 reads MNHEY; CDR2 reads SVGAGI. The CDR3 loop spans 15 amino acids. The CDR3 DNA reads as TGTGCCAGCAGGGGGGCGGACAGGGGGCTGAATGAGCAGTTCTTC. Protein: CASRGADRGLNEQFF.

This rearrangement joins TRBV7-3 to TRBJ2-2; no firm D call. V lost 4 bases and J lost 3, with 3 bases in between. The CDR3 length is 12 residues. Germline lookup yields CDR1 SGHTA and CDR2 FQGTGA. The CDR3 reads CASSSYTGELFF. In DNA, the CDR3 is TGTGCCAGCAGCTCCTACACCGGGGAGCTGTTTTTT.

V is TRBV4-1 and J is TRBJ1-4, with 11 bases aligning to TRBD1. The CDR3 covers 22 residues. Germline CDR1 reads MGHRA; CDR2 reads YSYEKL. V shed 3 bases, J shed 3 bases, and the junction held 21 bases outside the gene matches. CDR3 sequence (DNA): TGCGCCAGCAGCCAGCGTATTATCCCGGGACAGGGGGATAATTTTGCTAATGAAAAACTGTTTTTT. Residues: CASSQRIIPGQGDNFANEKLFF.

This clone has just one count. V usage is TRBV4-2 and J usage is TRBJ2-4, with TRBD1 as a possible D gene (6 bases). With 1 base removed from V and 2 bases from J, the gap between germline ends came to 9 bases. This CDR3 contains 15 residues. Germline CDR1 is LGHNA and CDR2 is YNFKEQ. The CDR3 DNA reads as TGTGCCAGCAGCCAAGGACAGGAACCCAAAAACATTCAGTACTTC. Its protein product is CASSQGQEPKNIQYF.

This clone was counted ten times or more. The gene calls are TRBV5-4 and TRBJ2-1, with TRBD2 as a possible D gene (6 bases). This CDR3 comprises 15 residues. V was cut by 5 bases and J by 4 bases, with 16 bases left in between. Germline V lookup: CDR1 SGHNT, CDR2 YYREEE (reference sequence). The CDR3 region is CASSQAAGGYNEQFF. DNA of the CDR3: TGTGCCAGCAGTCAGGCCGCTGGGGGGTACAATGAGCAGTTCTTC.

The chain links TRBV29-1 to TRBJ2-7, with D uncertain. V was clipped by 1 base and J by 2 bases, with 6 bases between them. The germline CDR1 and CDR2 sequences are SQVTM and ANQGSEA. The CDR3 consists of 12 residues. The CDR3 sequence: CSVEVRAYEQYF. Written as DNA, the CDR3 is TGCAGCGTTGAAGTTCGGGCCTACGAGCAGTACTTC.

The rearrangement links TRBV7-9 to TRBJ1-4; 8 nucleotides align to TRBD1. Near its end, the DNA agrees better with TRBJ2-2, so the J call may be wrong. The CDR3 contains 16 residues. The germline gives CDR1 SEHNR, CDR2 FQNEAQ (reference sequence). CDR3 bases: TGTGCCAGCAGCTACACAGGGGGAGATAATGAAGGGGAGCTGTTTTTT. Translated, it gives CASSYTGGDNEGELFF.

This clone appeared once. Within the sample, other DNA sequences also encode this same CDR3. This rearrangement joins TRBV7-9 to TRBJ2-2; no definite D call. This CDR3 contains 13 residues. The germline gives CDR1 SEHNR, CDR2 FQNEAQ (reference sequence). The ends were cut back, 5 bases at V and 4 bases at J, with 8 bases in the middle. The DNA for the CDR3 is TGTGCCAGCAGCCCACCGGGCACCGGGGAGCTGTTTTTT. This sequence encodes CASSPPGTGELFF.

The J gene is TRBJ2-5, the V gene TRBV7-3; D perhaps matches TRBD1 (5 bases). The CDR3 length is 14 residues. The V and J ends lost 1 base and 5 bases respectively, with 11 bases between them. Per the germline V gene, CDR1 is SGHTA and CDR2 is FQGTGA. CDR3 region: CASSLMGQAETQYF. The CDR3 DNA reads as TGTGCCAGCAGCTTAATGGGGCAGGCTGAGACCCAGTACTTC.

V and J are TRBV4-2 and TRBJ2-7, with TRBD2 matching over 15 bases. The V and J ends lost 4 bases and 5 bases, in that order; junction bases with no gene match: 6. Germline V gives CDR1 LGHNA, CDR2 YNFKEQ. The CDR3 loop spans 16 amino acids. The CDR3 DNA reads TGTGCCAGCAGCCCCGGACTAGCGGGAGGGGTAGACGAGCAGTACTTC. This encodes CASSPGLAGGVDEQYF.